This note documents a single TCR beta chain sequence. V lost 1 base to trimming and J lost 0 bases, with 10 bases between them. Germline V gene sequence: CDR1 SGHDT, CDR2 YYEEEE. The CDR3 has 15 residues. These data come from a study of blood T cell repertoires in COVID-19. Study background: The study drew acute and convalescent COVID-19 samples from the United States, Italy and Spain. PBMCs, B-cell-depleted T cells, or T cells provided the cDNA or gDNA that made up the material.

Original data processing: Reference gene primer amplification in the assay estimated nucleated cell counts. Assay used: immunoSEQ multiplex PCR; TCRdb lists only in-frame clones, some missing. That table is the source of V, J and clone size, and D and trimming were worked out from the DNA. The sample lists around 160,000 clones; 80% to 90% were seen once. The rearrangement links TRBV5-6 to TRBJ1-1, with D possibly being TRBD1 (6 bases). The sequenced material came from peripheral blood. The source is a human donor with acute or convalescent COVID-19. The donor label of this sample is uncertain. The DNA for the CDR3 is TGTGCCAGCAGCTTGAGTGGGGGCATGAACACTGAAGCTTTCTTT. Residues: CASSLSGGMNTEAFF.